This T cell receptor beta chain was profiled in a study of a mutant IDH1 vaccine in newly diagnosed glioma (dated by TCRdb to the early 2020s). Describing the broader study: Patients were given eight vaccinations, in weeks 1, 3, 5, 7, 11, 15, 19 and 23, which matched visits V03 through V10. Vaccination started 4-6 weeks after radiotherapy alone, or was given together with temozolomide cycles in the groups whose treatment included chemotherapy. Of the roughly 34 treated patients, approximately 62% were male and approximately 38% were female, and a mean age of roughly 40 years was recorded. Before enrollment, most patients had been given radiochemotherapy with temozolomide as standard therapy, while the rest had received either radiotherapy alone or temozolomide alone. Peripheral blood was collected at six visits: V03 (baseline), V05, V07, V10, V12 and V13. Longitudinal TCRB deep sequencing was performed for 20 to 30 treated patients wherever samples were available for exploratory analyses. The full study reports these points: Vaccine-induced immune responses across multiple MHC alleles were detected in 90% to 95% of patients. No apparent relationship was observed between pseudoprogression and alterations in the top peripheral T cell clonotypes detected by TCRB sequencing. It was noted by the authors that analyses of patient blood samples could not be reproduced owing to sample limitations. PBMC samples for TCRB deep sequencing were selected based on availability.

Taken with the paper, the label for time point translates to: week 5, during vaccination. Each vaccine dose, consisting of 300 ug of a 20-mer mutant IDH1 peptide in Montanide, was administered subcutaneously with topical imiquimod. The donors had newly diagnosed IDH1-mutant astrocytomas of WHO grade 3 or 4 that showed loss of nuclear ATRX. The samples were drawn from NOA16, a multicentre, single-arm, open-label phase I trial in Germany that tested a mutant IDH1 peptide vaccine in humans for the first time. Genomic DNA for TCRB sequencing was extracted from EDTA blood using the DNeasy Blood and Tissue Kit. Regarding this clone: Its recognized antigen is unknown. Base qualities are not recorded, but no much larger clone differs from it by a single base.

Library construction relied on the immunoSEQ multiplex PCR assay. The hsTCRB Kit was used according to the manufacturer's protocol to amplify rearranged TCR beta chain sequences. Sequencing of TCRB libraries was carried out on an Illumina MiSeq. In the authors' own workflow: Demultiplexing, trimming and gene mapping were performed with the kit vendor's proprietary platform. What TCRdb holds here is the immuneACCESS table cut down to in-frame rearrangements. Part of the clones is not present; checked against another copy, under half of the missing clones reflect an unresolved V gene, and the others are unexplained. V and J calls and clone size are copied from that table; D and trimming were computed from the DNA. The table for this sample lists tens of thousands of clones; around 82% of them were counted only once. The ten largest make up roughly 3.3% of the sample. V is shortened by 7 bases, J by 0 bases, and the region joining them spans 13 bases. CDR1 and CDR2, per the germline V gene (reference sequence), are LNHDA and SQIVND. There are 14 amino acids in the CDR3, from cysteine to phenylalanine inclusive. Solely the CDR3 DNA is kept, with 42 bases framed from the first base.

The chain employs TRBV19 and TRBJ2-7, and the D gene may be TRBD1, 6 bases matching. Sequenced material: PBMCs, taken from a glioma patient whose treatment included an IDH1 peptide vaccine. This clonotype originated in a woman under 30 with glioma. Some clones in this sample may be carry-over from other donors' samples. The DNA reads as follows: TGTGCCAGTAAGTGGACAGTCTCCTCCTACGAGCAGTACTTC. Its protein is CASKWTVSSYEQYF.